The rows below give T cell receptor beta chains drawn from one sample of a study of T cell changes during pregnancy in multiple sclerosis. Libraries were prepared by immunoSEQ multiplex PCR; TCRdb keeps only in-frame clonotypes and omits some of them. This repertoire shows approximately 57,000 clones, roughly 90% found once; its top ten account for around 3.5%. The sequenced sample was peripheral blood, obtained after pregnancy. The receptors stem from a female donor in good health, enrolled as a control in a pregnancy study. Each CDR3 is given with its conserved first and last residue. Fields, in order: J gene, V gene, D gene, clone size, CDR3 protein, CDR3 DNA. A D gene is named only where the DNA matches it firmly. Clone size is stated in some rows and not others, as once, few, many or a class when expanded.

TRBJ2-1,TRBV27,TRBD2,-,CASSRTSGSYNEQFF,TGTGCCAGCAGTCGGACTAGCGGGTCCTACAATGAGCAGTTCTTC
TRBJ2-7,TRBV7-2,-,-,CASSSGGPTYEQYF,TGTGCCAGCAGTTCCGGGGGACCCACCTACGAGCAGTACTTC
TRBJ1-1,TRBV13,TRBD1,-,CASSSTGGGDTEAFF,TGTGCCAGCAGCTCAACAGGGGGAGGAGACACTGAAGCTTTCTTT
TRBJ2-4,TRBV5-4,TRBD1,-,CASSFPGTENIQYF,TGTGCCAGCAGCTTTCCCGGGACAGAGAACATTCAGTACTTC
TRBJ2-7,TRBV9,TRBD2,once,CASSGRQLAGGEGNEQYF,TGTGCCAGCAGCGGCCGGCAACTAGCGGGAGGGGAAGGGAACGAGCAGTACTTC
TRBJ1-1,TRBV7-9,-,few,CAGGKNTEAFF,TGTGCCGGGGGGAAGAACACTGAAGCTTTCTTT
TRBJ2-7,TRBV13,-,-,CASSFADYYEQYF,TGTGCCAGCAGTTTTGCCGACTACTACGAGCAGTACTTC
TRBJ2-5,TRBV5-4,TRBD1,-,CASSRTGRRETQYF,TGCGCCAGCAGCCGGACAGGGAGACGAGAGACCCAGTACTTC
TRBJ2-1,TRBV28,TRBD2,-,CASSSPATSGSEQFF,TGTGCCAGCAGTTCTCCCGCGACTAGCGGAAGTGAGCAGTTCTTC
TRBJ1-2,TRBV7-9,TRBD1,-,CASSRTGGAGYTF,TGTGCCAGCAGCCGTACAGGGGGCGCTGGCTACACCTTC
TRBJ1-1,TRBV27,-,-,CASSLHSGLYAEAFF,TGTGCCAGCAGTCTACATTCAGGGTTGTACGCTGAAGCTTTCTTT
TRBJ1-4,TRBV7-9,TRBD1,-,CASSPTTGHNEKLFF,TGTGCCAGCAGCCCGACGACAGGGCATAATGAAAAACTGTTTTTT
TRBJ2-2,TRBV29-1,TRBD1,-,CSAIRGQGARTGELFF,TGCAGCGCCATAAGGGGCCAGGGGGCGCGCACCGGGGAGCTGTTTTTT
TRBJ1-2,TRBV7-2,-,-,CASSKNYGTTYGYTF,TGTGCCAGCAGCAAGAACTACGGGACAACCTATGGCTACACCTTC
TRBJ2-2,TRBV6-5,-,-,CASSYGANTGELFF,TGTGCCAGCAGTTACGGGGCTAACACCGGGGAGCTGTTTTTT
TRBJ2-1,TRBV7-3,-,-,CASSLEWEVPYNEQFF,TGTGCCAGCAGCTTAGAGTGGGAGGTCCCCTACAATGAGCAGTTCTTC
TRBJ2-4,TRBV11-2,-,-,CASSLVEIGGLRDIQYF,TGTGCCAGCAGCTTAGTAGAAATCGGGGGTTTACGGGACATTCAGTACTTC